Below, 5 T cell receptor beta chains from the same sample are listed, as sequenced in a study of cytomegalovirus exposure and HLA in healthy donors. It was with 60 Vbeta and 13 Jbeta primers that the PCR ran. Profiled with immunoSEQ multiplex PCR; TCRdb holds only in-frame clones, not every one. Found here are over 90,000 clones, around 82% of them singletons; the top ten hold more than 4.5%. The sample consisted of PBMCs. All receptors derive from a man aged 35 to 55 in good health and CMV-seropositive.

The chain has TRBV6-1 and TRBJ2-7, with D uncertain. Looked up from germline, CDR1 is MNHNS and CDR2 is SASEGT. V lost 10 bases and J 3 bases, leaving 13 bases between the germline ends. CDR3 length equals 12 residues. The CDR3: CAIIAFSYEQYF. The CDR3 coding sequence is TGTGCCATAATCGCTTTTAGCTACGAGCAGTACTTC.

The chain employs TRBV10-3 and TRBJ2-1; 13 nucleotides agree with TRBD2. The V gene's germline CDR1 is ENHRY and CDR2 SYGVKD. V shed 4 bases, J shed 8 bases, and the junction held 2 bases outside the gene matches. This CDR3 has 14 residues. CDR3 residues: CAISVTSGGDEQFF. Here the CDR3 DNA reads TGTGCCATCAGTGTAACTAGCGGGGGGGATGAGCAGTTCTTC.

The chain couples TRBV5-1 to TRBJ2-3; unclear D gene. This CDR3 has 14 residues. The V end lost 1 base, the J end lost 2 bases, and 8 bases lay between the germline ends. Germline V gives CDR1 SGHRS, CDR2 YFSETQ. The chain's CDR3 is CASSLIDPTDTQYF. The DNA of the CDR3 is TGCGCCAGCAGCTTGATAGATCCCACAGATACGCAGTATTTT.

The chain is built from TRBV2 and TRBJ2-3, with a possible D match to TRBD2 (7 bases). Trimming took off 7 bases at V and 5 bases at J, with 13 bases between the two ends. Germline V CDR1 and CDR2: SNHLY, FYNNEI. This CDR3 comprises 13 residues. The CDR3 protein is CASNGGQGDTQYF. As DNA, the CDR3 is TGTGCCAGCAACGGGGGGCAGGGAGATACGCAGTATTTT.

This clone turned up a few times. The chain combines TRBV6-1 with TRBJ1-3; D may be TRBD1 (5 bases). CDR3 length: 14 amino acids. Germline values: CDR1 MNHNS, CDR2 SASEGT. V was pared by 0 bases and J by 4 bases, with 7 bases between. The CDR3 reads CASSEAGAGNTIYF. As DNA, the CDR3 is TGTGCCAGCAGTGAAGCAGGGGCCGGAAACACCATATATTTT.